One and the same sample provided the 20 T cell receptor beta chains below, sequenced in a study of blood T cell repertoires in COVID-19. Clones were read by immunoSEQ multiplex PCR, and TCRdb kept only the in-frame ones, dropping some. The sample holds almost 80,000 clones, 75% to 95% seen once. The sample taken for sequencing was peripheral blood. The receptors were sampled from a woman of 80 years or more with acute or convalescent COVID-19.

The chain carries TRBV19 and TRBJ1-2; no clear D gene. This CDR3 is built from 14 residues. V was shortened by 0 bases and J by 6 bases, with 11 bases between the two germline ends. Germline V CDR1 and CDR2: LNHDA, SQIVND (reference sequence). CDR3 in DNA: TGTGCCAGTAGTATAGATCGGAGTGCAGATGGCTACACCTTC. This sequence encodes CASSIDRSADGYTF.

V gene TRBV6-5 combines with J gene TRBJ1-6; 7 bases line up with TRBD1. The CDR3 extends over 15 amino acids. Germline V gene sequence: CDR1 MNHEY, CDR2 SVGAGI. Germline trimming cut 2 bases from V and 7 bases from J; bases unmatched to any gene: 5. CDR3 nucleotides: TGTGCCAGCAGTTACGCGACAGGGACAAATTCACCCCTCCACTTT. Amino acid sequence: CASSYATGTNSPLHF.

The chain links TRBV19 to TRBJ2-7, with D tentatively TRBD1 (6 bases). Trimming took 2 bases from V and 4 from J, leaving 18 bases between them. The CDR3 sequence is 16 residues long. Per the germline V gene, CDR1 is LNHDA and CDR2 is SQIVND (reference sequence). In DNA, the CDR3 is TGTGCCAGTAGTATACAGCTCTTGGGACACATGTACGAGCAGTACTTC. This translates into CASSIQLLGHMYEQYF.

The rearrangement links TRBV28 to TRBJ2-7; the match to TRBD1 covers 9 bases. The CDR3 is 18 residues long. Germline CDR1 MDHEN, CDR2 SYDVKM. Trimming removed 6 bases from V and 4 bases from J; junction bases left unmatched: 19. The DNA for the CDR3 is TGTGCCAGCAGCACCGGGACAGGGCTTTATTTTTCCTCGTACGAGCAGTACTTC. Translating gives CASSTGTGLYFSSYEQYF.

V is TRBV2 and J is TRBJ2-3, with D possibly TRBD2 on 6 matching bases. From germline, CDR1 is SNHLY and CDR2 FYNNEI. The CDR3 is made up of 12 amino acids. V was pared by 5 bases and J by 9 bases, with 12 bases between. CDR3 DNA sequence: TGTGCCAGCAGTCAGCTAGCGAGCACGCAGTATTTT. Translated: CASSQLASTQYF.

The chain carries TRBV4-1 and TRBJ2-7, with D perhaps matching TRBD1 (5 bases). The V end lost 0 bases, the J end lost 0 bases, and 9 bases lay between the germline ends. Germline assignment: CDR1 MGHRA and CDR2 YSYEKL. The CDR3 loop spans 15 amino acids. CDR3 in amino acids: CASSQDRASSYEQYF. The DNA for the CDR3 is TGCGCCAGCAGCCAAGACAGGGCGAGCTCCTACGAGCAGTACTTC.

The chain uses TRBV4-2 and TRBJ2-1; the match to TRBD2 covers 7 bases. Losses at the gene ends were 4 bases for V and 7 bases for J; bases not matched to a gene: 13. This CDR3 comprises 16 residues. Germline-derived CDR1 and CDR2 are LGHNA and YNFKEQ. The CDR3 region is CASSPFGGGGRNEQFF. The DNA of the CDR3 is TGTGCCAGCAGCCCCTTTGGGGGGGGAGGGAGGAATGAGCAGTTCTTC.

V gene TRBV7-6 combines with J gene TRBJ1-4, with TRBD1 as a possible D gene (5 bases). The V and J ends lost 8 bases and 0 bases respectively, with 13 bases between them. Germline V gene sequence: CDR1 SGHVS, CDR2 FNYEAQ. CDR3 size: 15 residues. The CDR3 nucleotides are TGTGCCAGCGGGGGGGGTCCTGCAACTAATGAAAAACTGTTTTTT. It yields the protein CASGGGPATNEKLFF. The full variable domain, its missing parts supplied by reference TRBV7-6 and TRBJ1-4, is GAGVSQSPRYKVTKRGQDVALRCDPISGHVSLYWYRQALGQGPEFLTYFNYEAQQDKSGLPNDRFSAERPEGSISTLTIQRTEQRDSAMYRCASGGGPATNEKLFFGSGTQLSVL.

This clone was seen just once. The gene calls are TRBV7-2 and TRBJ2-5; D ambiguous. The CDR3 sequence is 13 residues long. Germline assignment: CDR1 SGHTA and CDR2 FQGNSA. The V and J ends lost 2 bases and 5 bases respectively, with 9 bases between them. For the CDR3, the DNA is TGTGCCAGCAGCTTACATCGGGTTGAGACCCAGTACTTC. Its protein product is CASSLHRVETQYF. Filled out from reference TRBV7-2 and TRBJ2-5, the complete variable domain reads GAGVSQSPSNKVTEKGKDVELRCDPISGHTALYWYRQSLGQGLEFLIYFQGNSAPDKSGLPSDRFSAERTGGSVSTLTIQRTQQEDSAVYLCASSLHRVETQYFGPGTRLLVL.

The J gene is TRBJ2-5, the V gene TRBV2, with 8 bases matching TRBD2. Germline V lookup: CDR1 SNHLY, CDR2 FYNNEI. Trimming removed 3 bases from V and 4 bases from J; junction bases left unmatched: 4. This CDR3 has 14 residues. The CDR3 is CASSDGTRGETQYF. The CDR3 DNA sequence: TGTGCCAGCAGTGACGGGACTAGAGGAGAGACCCAGTACTTC.

This CDR3 reads CASSPVGGVGDTQYF. CDR3 coding DNA: TGTGCCAGCAGTCCAGTGGGCGGGGTCGGGGATACGCAGTATTTT. The gene calls are TRBV5-4 and TRBJ2-3; the D gene is possibly TRBD2 (6 bases). The CDR3 runs to 15 residues. With 5 bases removed from V and 6 bases from J, the gap between germline ends came to 19 bases. Germline assignment: CDR1 SGHNT and CDR2 YYREEE (reference sequence).

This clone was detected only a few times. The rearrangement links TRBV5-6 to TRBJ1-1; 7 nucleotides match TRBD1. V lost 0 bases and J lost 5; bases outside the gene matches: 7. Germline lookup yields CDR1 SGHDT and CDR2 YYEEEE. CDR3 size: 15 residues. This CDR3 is CASSLGEGAVTEAFF. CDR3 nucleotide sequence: TGTGCCAGCAGCTTGGGCGAGGGGGCCGTGACTGAAGCTTTCTTT.

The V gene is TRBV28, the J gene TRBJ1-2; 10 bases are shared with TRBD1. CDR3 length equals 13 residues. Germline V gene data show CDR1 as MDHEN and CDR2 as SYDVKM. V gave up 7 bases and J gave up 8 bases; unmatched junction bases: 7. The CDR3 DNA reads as TGTGCCAGCACCCGGACAGGGGGAGACGGCTACACCTTC. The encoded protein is CASTRTGGDGYTF.

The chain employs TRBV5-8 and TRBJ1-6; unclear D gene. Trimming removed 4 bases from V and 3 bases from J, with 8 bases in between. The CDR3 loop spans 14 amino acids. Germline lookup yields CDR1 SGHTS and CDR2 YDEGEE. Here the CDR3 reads CASSPSGYNSPLHF. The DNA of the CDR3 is TGTGCCAGCAGCCCCTCGGGCTATAATTCACCCCTCCACTTT. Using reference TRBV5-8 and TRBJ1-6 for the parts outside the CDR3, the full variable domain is EAGVTQSPTHLIKTRGQQATLRCSPISGHTSVYWYQQALGLGLQFLLWYDEGEERNRGNFPPRFSGRQFPNYSSELNVNALELEDSALYLCASSPSGYNSPLHFGNGTRLTVT.

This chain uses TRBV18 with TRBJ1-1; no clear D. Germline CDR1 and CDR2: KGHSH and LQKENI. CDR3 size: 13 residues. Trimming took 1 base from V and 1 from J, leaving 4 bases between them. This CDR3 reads CASSPQANTEAFF. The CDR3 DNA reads TGTGCCAGCTCACCACAAGCGAACACTGAAGCTTTCTTT.

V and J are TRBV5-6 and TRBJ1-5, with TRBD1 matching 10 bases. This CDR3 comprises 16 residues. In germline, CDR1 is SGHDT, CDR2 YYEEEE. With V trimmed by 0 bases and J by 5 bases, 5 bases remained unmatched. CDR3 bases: TGTGCCAGCAGCTTGGCTGGGACAGGGGTGTATCAGCCCCAGCATTTT. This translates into CASSLAGTGVYQPQHF.

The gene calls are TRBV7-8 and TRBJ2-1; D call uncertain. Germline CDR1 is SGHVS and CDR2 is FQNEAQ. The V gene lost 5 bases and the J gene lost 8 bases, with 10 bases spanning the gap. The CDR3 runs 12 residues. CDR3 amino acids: CASSPGWDEQFF. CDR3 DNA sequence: TGTGCCAGCAGCCCGGGTTGGGATGAGCAGTTCTTC.

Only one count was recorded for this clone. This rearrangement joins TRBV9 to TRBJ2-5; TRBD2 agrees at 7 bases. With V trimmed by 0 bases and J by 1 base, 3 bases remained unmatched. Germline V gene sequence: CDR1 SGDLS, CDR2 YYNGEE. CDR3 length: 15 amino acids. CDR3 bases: TGTGCCAGCAGCGTAGGGGACTATCTCCAAGAGACCCAGTACTTC. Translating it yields CASSVGDYLQETQYF.

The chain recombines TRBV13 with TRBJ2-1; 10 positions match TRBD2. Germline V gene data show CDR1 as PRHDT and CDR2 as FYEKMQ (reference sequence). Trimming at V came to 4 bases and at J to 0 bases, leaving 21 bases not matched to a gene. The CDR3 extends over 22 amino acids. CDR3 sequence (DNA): TGTGCCAGCAGCTCAACAAATCCCTGGCTAGCGGGGGCCCCCCTCTCCTACAATGAGCAGTTCTTC. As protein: CASSSTNPWLAGAPLSYNEQFF.

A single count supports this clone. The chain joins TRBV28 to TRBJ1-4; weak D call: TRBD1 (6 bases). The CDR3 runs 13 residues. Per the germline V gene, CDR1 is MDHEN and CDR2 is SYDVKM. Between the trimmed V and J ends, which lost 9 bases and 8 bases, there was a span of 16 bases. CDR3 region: CASKQGGGEKLFF. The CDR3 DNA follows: TGTGCCAGTAAACAGGGCGGTGGGGAAAAACTGTTTTTT. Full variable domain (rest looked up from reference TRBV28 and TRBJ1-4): DVKVTQSSRYLVKRTGEKVFLECVQDMDHENMFWYRQDPGLGLRLIYFSYDVKMKEKGDIPEGYSVSREKKERFSLILESASTNQTSMYLCASKQGGGEKLFFGSGTQLSVL.